Following are 15 T cell receptor beta chains from one sample sequenced in a study of patients and donors after allogeneic stem cell transplantation. In TCRdb, the RT-PCR reads were re-called with MiXCR into one record per CDR3 protein. The sample lists fewer than 250,000 distinct CDR3 sequences; around an eighth were seen once. Sequencing input: blood, either unsorted or a sorted T cell fraction (not recorded which). The receptors shown here come from a human donor who was either an allogeneic HSCT recipient or a stem cell or donor lymphocyte infusion donor (not recorded which). It is not recorded whose cells these are; they may come from a transplant donor.

This clonotype was found many times. The V call is TRBV5-1, the J call TRBJ2-3, with D possibly TRBD2 on 6 matching bases. The CDR3 contains 14 residues. The germline V gene has CDR1 SGHRS and CDR2 YFSETQ. Trimming pared 0 bases from V and 8 bases from J, leaving 13 bases between. The CDR3 loop reads CASSLVAEVVTQYF. CDR3 nucleotide sequence: TGCGCCAGCAGCTTGGTAGCGGAGGTGGTTACGCAGTATTTT.

The chain combines TRBV19 with TRBJ2-1, with 7 bases matching TRBD2. The ends lost 6 bases at V and 2 bases at J; junction bases unmatched: 7. The CDR3 runs 15 residues. The V gene's germline CDR1 is LNHDA and CDR2 SQIVND (reference sequence). The DNA of the CDR3 is TGTGCCAGTAGAGAAGCGGGGACCACCTACAATGAGCAGTTCTTC. This encodes CASREAGTTYNEQFF. The complete variable domain, with remaining parts taken from reference TRBV19 and TRBJ2-1, reads DGGITQSPKYLFRKEGQNVTLSCEQNLNHDAMYWYRQDPGQGLRLIYYSQIVNDFQKGDIAEGYSVSREKKESFPLTVTSAQKNPTAFYLCASREAGTTYNEQFFGPGTRLTVL.

This clonotype was observed many times. J is TRBJ1-1 and V is TRBV12-3 or TRBV12-4; D is perhaps TRBD1 (6 bases). The CDR3 totals 14 residues. The V end was cut by 7 bases, the J end by 0 bases, with 12 bases between. CDR3 DNA: TGTGCCAGCACCGTAGGGGGGTTGAACACTGAAGCTTTCTTT. It is translated as CASTVGGLNTEAFF.

This clonotype was seen only a few times. This chain links TRBV6-1 with TRBJ2-3; 7 nucleotides align to TRBD1. CDR3 length: 17 amino acids. The V and J ends lost 5 bases and 0 bases, in that order; junction bases with no gene match: 11. Germline loops: CDR1 MNHNS, CDR2 SASEGT. DNA for the CDR3: TGTGCCAGCAGTCCAATCAGCCAGACAGGGAGCACAGATACGCAGTATTTT. It encodes CASSPISQTGSTDTQYF.

This clonotype was detected many times. An end of the junction differs from the germline gene, which may be a read error. This sequence joins TRBV25-1 and TRBJ2-2; 9 bases fit TRBD2. This CDR3 has 17 residues. Germline CDR1 reads MGHDK; CDR2 reads SYGVNS. Written as DNA, the CDR3 is TGTGCCAGCAGGGAATCCGGGGGACTAGCTTACACCGGGGAGCTGTTTTTT. It encodes CASRESGGLAYTGELFF.

The rearrangement uses TRBV20-1 and TRBJ2-5, with TRBD2 matching 7 bases. The junction had 6 bases not matched to a gene; V was cut back by 3 bases and J by 2 bases. Germline CDR1 DFQATT, CDR2 SNEGSKA (reference sequence). The CDR3 loop spans 14 amino acids. The CDR3 DNA reads as TGCAGTGCTAGTTCAGCGGGACCGCAAGAGACCCAGTACTTC. This gives the protein CSASSAGPQETQYF.

This clonotype was observed a few times. This chain links TRBV20-1 with TRBJ1-1; possible D gene TRBD1, 6 bases. Trimming cost V 6 bases and J 1 base, with 21 bases left between them. This CDR3 comprises 16 residues. The germline CDR1 and CDR2 sequences are DFQATT and SNEGSKA (reference sequence). The CDR3 spells CSARTSGVGENTEAFF. The CDR3 region has the DNA TGCAGTGCAAGAACATCAGGGGTCGGGGAGAACACTGAAGCTTTCTTT.

The chain employs TRBV5-4 and TRBJ2-1; 7 bases line up with TRBD1. CDR3 length: 17 amino acids. Trimming removed 4 bases from V and 3 bases from J; junction bases left unmatched: 13. Germline V gene lookup returns CDR1 SGHNT and CDR2 YYREEE (reference sequence). CDR3 DNA sequence: TGTGCCAGCAGCAGAGACAGGGTCCAATCCCTCTACAATGAGCAGTTCTTC. It yields the protein CASSRDRVQSLYNEQFF.

This clonotype was detected a few times. The V gene is TRBV2, the J gene TRBJ2-2; 7 nucleotides match TRBD1. V shed 2 bases and J 4 bases; nucleotides not matched to a gene: 4. CDR1 is SNHLY and CDR2 is FYNNEI in the germline V gene. The CDR3 has 15 residues. CDR3 nucleotide sequence: TGTGCCAGCAGTGAACAACAGGGGAGCACCGGGGAGCTGTTTTTT. This gives the protein CASSEQQGSTGELFF. Drawing the rest from reference TRBV2 and TRBJ2-2, the complete variable domain is EPEVTQTPSHQVTQMGQEVILRCVPISNHLYFYWYRQILGQKVEFLVSFYNNEISEKSEIFDDQFSVERPDGSNFTLKIRSTKLEDSAMYFCASSEQQGSTGELFFGEGSRLTVL.

By sample fraction, this clonotype is medium-sized (0.01 to 0.1%). V is TRBV20-1 and J is TRBJ2-7, with 9 bases lining up with TRBD1. The CDR3 has 16 amino acids. V was pared by 5 bases and J by 4 bases, with 15 bases of the junction left unmatched. The germline V gene has CDR1 DFQATT and CDR2 SNEGSKA (reference sequence). In nucleotides, the CDR3 is TGCAGTGCTTTTCAGGGTCAGGGACAGGGCCTTTACGAGCAGTACTTC. Amino acid sequence: CSAFQGQGQGLYEQYF.

In its sample, this clonotype was seen a few times. CDR3 in DNA: TGCGCCAGCAGCTTGGGCCTCATTCAAGAGACCCAGTACTTC. Amino acids: CASSLGLIQETQYF. The chain employs TRBV5-1 and TRBJ2-5; D remains ambiguous. The CDR3 contains 14 residues. The V gene's germline CDR1 is SGHRS and CDR2 YFSETQ. The ends were cut back, 0 bases at V and 2 bases at J, with 8 bases in the middle.

The chain couples TRBV6-2 or TRBV6-3 to TRBJ2-5; 9 bases are a match to TRBD2. Trimming removed 2 bases from V and 6 bases from J; junction bases left unmatched: 16. CDR3 length equals 18 residues. Germline V gene data show CDR1 as MNHEY and CDR2 as SVGEGT. This CDR3 reads CASSYESSGGLLLKTQYF. The CDR3 region has the DNA TGTGCCAGCAGTTACGAGAGTAGCGGGGGCCTATTGTTAAAGACCCAGTACTTC.

This clonotype appeared a few times. The chain employs TRBV5-1 and TRBJ1-5, with D perhaps matching TRBD1 (5 bases). Trimming took off 4 bases at V and 8 bases at J, with 13 bases between the two ends. CDR3 size: 13 residues. From germline, CDR1 is SGHRS and CDR2 YFSETQ. CDR3 nucleotides: TGCGCCAGCAGCACCGGGGGAGGCGAGCCCCAGCATTTT. Its protein product is CASSTGGGEPQHF.

The chain links TRBV7-2 to TRBJ2-3; D gene uncertain. CDR1 and CDR2 (germline): SGHTA, FQGNSA. This CDR3 is 14 amino acids long. Trimming pared 5 bases from V and 6 bases from J, leaving 15 bases between. In DNA form, the CDR3 reads TGTGCCAGCAGCGACCGAACCCGCGTTGATACGCAGTATTTT. Amino acids: CASSDRTRVDTQYF.

The chain has TRBV5-1 and TRBJ2-3, with a possible D match to TRBD2 (5 bases). There are 16 residues in the CDR3. The V end was cut by 2 bases, the J end by 2 bases, with 15 bases between. Germline CDR1 is SGHRS and CDR2 is YFSETQ. The CDR3 sequence: CASSLGARGSTDTQYF. The CDR3 bases are TGCGCCAGCAGCTTAGGAGCCCGAGGGTCCACAGATACGCAGTATTTT.